This T cell receptor (beta chain) appears in the sequencing data of a study of blood T cell repertoires in COVID-19 (dated by TCRdb to about 2020). About the full investigation: Samples from collaborators originated in the United States, Italy and Spain and spanned both the acute and convalescent phases of COVID-19. The prospective study material was composed of cDNA or gDNA derived from T cells, B-cell-depleted T cells, or PBMCs. The repertoires were made available in a free public database intended to serve as a resource for research on the immune response to SARS-CoV-2. Where HLA class I and class II types were available, the types were taken from metadata supplied by the sample provider, not from assay-based typing. Sample metadata almost always included a de-identified subject ID, COVID-19 status, age in years and sex. Subjects who had been exposed to COVID-19, were actively infected with it, or had recovered from it provided the deeply sampled blood TCRbeta repertoires that made up the dataset. The samples were drawn from two sources: the first 160 participants of the ongoing ImmuneRACE study, and 950 to 1,500 subjects contributed by 6 global collaborators. The research as a whole found: The amount of clinical and demographic metadata varied by source and participant and was provided uncurated.

The CDR3 numbers 14 residues from cysteine through valine. This entry keeps only the CDR3 DNA: 42 bases, framed from base 1. Germline trimming: 7 bases from V, 3 bases from J; junction bases outside gene matches: 4. CDR1 and CDR2 (SGHAT, FQNNGV) derive from the germline V gene. About this clone itself: Its recognized antigen is unknown. Nothing much larger sits one base from this clone, and base qualities are not available.

TCRbeta CDR3 regions were amplified from genomic DNA by means of the immunoSEQ Assay, a bias-controlled multiplex PCR. Under the source paper's analysis protocol: The number of nucleated cells in each sample was estimated from the amplification of reference gene primers within the assay. To quantify the absolute abundance of each unique TCRbeta CDR3 rearrangement, sequence reads were collapsed and filtered. For each sample, productive Simpson clonality was calculated as the square root of Simpson's diversity index across productive rearrangements. TCRdb stores this immuneACCESS table with in-frame sequences only. Part of the clones is absent; in the studies checked, under half of the shortfall reflects unresolved V genes, and no reason is known for the rest. For V, J and clone size, that table is used; D and trimming come from the DNA. The sample table lists 150,000 or so clones, approximately 90% of them with a count of one. Of the sample, roughly 26% is held by the ten largest clones.

Each collaborating institution followed its own protocols to collect whole blood in K2EDTA tubes. For TCRbeta analysis, collaborator samples were shipped as frozen whole blood, as isolated PBMCs, or as DNA extracted from either sample type. This receptor chain uses TRBV11-2 and TRBJ2-7; 12 central nucleotides agree with TRBD2. The sequence was obtained from a man aged 55-75 years with acute or convalescent COVID-19. Sequencing used peripheral blood. The CDR3 in this case is CASTWTSGVYEQYV. The DNA sequence is given as TGTGCCAGCACCTGGACTAGCGGGGTCTACGAGCAGTACGTC.